These 23 T cell receptor beta chains share one sample of origin, sequenced in a study of cytomegalovirus exposure and HLA in healthy donors. Using immunoSEQ multiplex PCR, the repertoire was profiled, and TCRdb retains in-frame clones only, with some absent. The repertoire consists of some 84,000 clones, with approximately 91% occurring once and the leading ten covering roughly 2.1%. Sequenced input: PBMCs. The receptors here all came from a man between 25 and 39 years old in good health and CMV-seronegative.

V is TRBV7-2 and J is TRBJ1-6, with D uncertain. V was cut by 1 base and J by 10 bases, with 8 bases left in between. The CDR3 sequence is 13 residues long. The germline CDR1 and CDR2 sequences are SGHTA and FQGNSA. CDR3 nucleotide sequence: TGTGCCAGCAGCTTAGTCCCCAAATCACCCCTCCACTTT. Translation: CASSLVPKSPLHF.

The rearrangement links TRBV5-1 to TRBJ2-1; 9 positions match TRBD2. V shed 4 bases, J shed 2 bases, and the junction held 13 bases outside the gene matches. The length of the CDR3 is 18 residues. CDR1 SGHRS and CDR2 YFSETQ come from the germline V gene. The CDR3 DNA follows: TGCGCCAGCAGCCCGGTGGCTAGCGGGACTCTAACCTACAATGAGCAGTTCTTC. Protein: CASSPVASGTLTYNEQFF.

This clone has only one observation. The rearrangement uses TRBV5-1 and TRBJ2-3; 7 bases line up with TRBD2. Trimming removed 0 bases from V and 5 bases from J; junction bases left unmatched: 3. The germline V gene encodes CDR1 SGHRS and CDR2 YFSETQ. The CDR3 extends over 14 amino acids. CDR3 sequence: CASSLARGVDTQYF. The CDR3 DNA reads as TGCGCCAGCAGCTTGGCCCGGGGGGTAGATACGCAGTATTTT.

The chain recombines TRBV6-5 with TRBJ2-6, with D unresolved. The CDR3 loop spans 15 amino acids. Deletions cut 7 bases from V and 0 bases from J, with 10 bases between. The germline gives CDR1 MNHEY, CDR2 SVGAGI. This CDR3 reads CASNALSSGANVLTF. CDR3 DNA sequence: TGTGCCAGCAACGCACTCTCCTCTGGGGCCAACGTCCTGACTTTC.

This clone was found a few times. The CDR3 sequence: CASSTFGNQPQHF. CDR3 DNA sequence: TGCGCCAGCAGTACTTTCGGGAATCAGCCCCAGCATTTT. The rearrangement uses TRBV10-1 and TRBJ1-5; unclear D gene. Germline-derived CDR1 and CDR2 are WNHNN and SYGVQD (reference sequence). V was shortened by 5 bases and J by 4 bases, with 9 bases between the two germline ends. The CDR3 consists of 13 residues.

The chain employs TRBV11-3 and TRBJ2-7; 7 nucleotides agree with TRBD2. This CDR3 has 15 residues. CDR1 is SGHNT, CDR2 YENEEA, per germline. V shed 2 bases, J shed 5 bases, and the junction held 9 bases outside the gene matches. CDR3 sequence: CASSLSSGVPHEQYF. The CDR3 DNA follows: TGTGCCAGCAGCTTATCTAGCGGAGTTCCTCACGAGCAGTACTTC.

V usage is TRBV11-2 and J usage is TRBJ1-4; maybe TRBD1 (5 bases). Germline V CDR1 and CDR2: SGHAT, FQNNGV. V was cut by 5 bases and J by 8 bases, with 21 bases left in between. This CDR3 spans 16 amino acids. In DNA, the CDR3 is TGTGCCAGCAGCCCCCTAAGGGGAGGGATCAAGGAAAAACTGTTTTTT. This sequence encodes CASSPLRGGIKEKLFF.

V gene TRBV6-1 combines with J gene TRBJ2-5, with TRBD2 as a possible D gene (6 bases). V gave up 6 bases and J gave up 1 base, with 12 bases separating them. Per germline, CDR1 MNHNS and CDR2 SASEGT. The CDR3 has 14 amino acids. CDR3 coding DNA: TGTGCCAGCAGGAACCTGGGGGGCCAAGAGACCCAGTACTTC. Its protein product is CASRNLGGQETQYF.

This clone turned up a few times. This chain uses TRBV6-5 with TRBJ1-5, with a possible D match to TRBD1 (6 bases). The CDR3 covers 15 residues. The germline gives CDR1 MNHEY, CDR2 SVGAGI. V lost 1 base, J lost 3 bases, and 10 bases lay in between. Written as DNA, the CDR3 is TGTGCCAGCAGTTACTTTAGACAGGCCAATCAGCCCCAGCATTTT. Its translation: CASSYFRQANQPQHF.

The chain combines TRBV11-3 with TRBJ2-2, with TRBD2 matching 9 bases. Germline assignment: CDR1 SGHNT and CDR2 YENEEA. This CDR3 has 17 residues. With 4 bases clipped from V and 8 bases from J, the junction kept 14 bases outside the gene matches. DNA for the CDR3: TGTGCCAGCAGCTCCCAGAGTGGGACTAGCAGGAGGGGGGAGCTGTTTTTT. As protein: CASSSQSGTSRRGELFF.

This rearrangement joins TRBV5-1 to TRBJ2-7, with TRBD1 identical over 11 bases. V lost 4 bases, J lost 1 base, and 4 bases stayed unmatched. CDR3 size: 15 residues. Looked up from germline, CDR1 is SGHRS and CDR2 is YFSETQ. The chain's CDR3 is CASSTGTGGSYEQYF. The CDR3 DNA is TGCGCCAGCAGCACCGGGACAGGGGGGTCCTACGAGCAGTACTTC.

This sequence joins TRBV7-3 and TRBJ2-7, with D unclear. Germline values: CDR1 SGHTA, CDR2 FQGTGA. The CDR3 has 13 residues. Trimming took off 5 bases at V and 3 bases at J, with 11 bases between the two ends. The CDR3 is CASSLRRDYEQYF. The CDR3 DNA reads as TGTGCCAGCAGCCTCCGGAGAGACTACGAGCAGTACTTC.

The table lists this clone with a few counts. The V gene is TRBV28, the J gene TRBJ2-1; 9 positions match TRBD1. The CDR3 totals 15 residues. The J segment lost 3 bases and the V segment lost 6 bases, leaving 6 bases of the junction unmatched. Per the germline V gene, CDR1 is MDHEN and CDR2 is SYDVKM. CDR3 DNA: TGTGCCAGCAGCTCGGGACAGGGCGACTACAATGAGCAGTTCTTC. This codes for CASSSGQGDYNEQFF.

This clone was seen only once. This chain joins TRBV28 and TRBJ2-7; 8 bases map to TRBD2. With V trimmed by 6 bases and J by 9 bases, 16 bases remained unmatched. The germline CDR1 and CDR2 sequences are MDHEN and SYDVKM. The CDR3 is made up of 15 amino acids. CDR3 sequence: CASSRISGTGPGQYF. The CDR3 DNA is TGTGCCAGCAGCCGAATTAGCGGGACCGGCCCCGGGCAGTACTTC.

The chain is built from TRBV5-1 and TRBJ2-3; a weak D match, TRBD2 (6 bases). The length of the CDR3 is 14 residues. Germline V gene data show CDR1 as SGHRS and CDR2 as YFSETQ. The V end was cut by 5 bases, the J end by 2 bases, with 12 bases between. CDR3 sequence reads: CASSRGRDTDTQYF. The CDR3, as DNA: TGCGCCAGCAGTCGGGGGAGAGACACAGATACGCAGTATTTT. The whole variable domain, remainder taken from reference TRBV5-1 and TRBJ2-3, is KAGVTQTPRYLIKTRGQQVTLSCSPISGHRSVSWYQQTPGQGLQFLFEYFSETQRNKGNFPGRFSGRQFSNSRSEMNVSTLELGDSALYLCASSRGRDTDTQYFGPGTRLTVL.

CDR3 sequence: CASRKGQEANTEAFF. Here the CDR3 DNA reads TGTGCCAGCAGAAAGGGACAGGAGGCGAACACTGAAGCTTTCTTT. This chain links TRBV7-9 with TRBJ1-1; 8 bases match TRBD1. The CDR3 sequence is 15 residues long. Per germline, CDR1 SEHNR and CDR2 FQNEAQ (reference sequence). V shed 6 bases, J shed 1 base, and the junction held 7 bases outside the gene matches.

This chain joins TRBV7-6 and TRBJ1-2; the match to TRBD1 covers 9 bases. Germline V gives CDR1 SGHVS, CDR2 FNYEAQ. J gave up 4 bases and V 5 bases, and 17 bases lay outside the gene matches. The CDR3 runs 18 residues. CDR3 coding DNA: TGTGCCAGCAGCACGCGATATCGACTGGGACAGGGTACCTATGGCTACACCTTC. This gives the protein CASSTRYRLGQGTYGYTF.

The rearrangement joins TRBV28 to TRBJ1-5, with 12 bases aligning to TRBD1. Trimming removed 1 base from V and 0 bases from J; junction bases left unmatched: 10. The CDR3 is made up of 20 amino acids. CDR1 and CDR2 (germline): MDHEN, SYDVKM. Here the CDR3 reads CASSLSKGDRGRDSNQPQHF. In DNA, the CDR3 is TGTGCCAGCAGTTTATCTAAGGGGGACAGGGGGCGTGATAGCAATCAGCCCCAGCATTTT.

V and J are TRBV5-4 and TRBJ2-1, with 10 bases lining up with TRBD1. The junction had 4 bases not matched to a gene; V was cut back by 4 bases and J by 3 bases. The CDR3 consists of 15 residues. Germline CDR1 reads SGHNT; CDR2 reads YYREEE (reference sequence). The CDR3 loop is CASSQDRGVYNEQFF. The CDR3, as DNA: TGTGCCAGCAGCCAGGACAGGGGGGTCTACAATGAGCAGTTCTTC.

In its sample, this clone was seen once. The rearrangement joins TRBV27 to TRBJ2-2, with 7 bases identical to TRBD1. The CDR3 extends over 16 amino acids. The junction had 10 bases not matched to a gene; V was cut back by 6 bases and J by 3 bases. Germline-derived CDR1 and CDR2 are MNHEY and SMNVEV (reference sequence). Here the CDR3 DNA reads TGTGCCAGCAGCTACCTCGGACAGGTCGACACCGGGGAGCTGTTTTTT. This translates into CASSYLGQVDTGELFF.

The chain combines TRBV19 with TRBJ2-5; TRBD2 matches at 13 bases. Germline V CDR1 and CDR2: LNHDA, SQIVND (reference sequence). The J segment lost 3 bases and the V segment lost 4 bases, leaving 2 bases of the junction unmatched. The CDR3 extends over 15 amino acids. CDR3 in DNA: TGTGCCAGTAGTACCGGACTAGCGGGAGAAGAGACCCAGTACTTC. Its translation is CASSTGLAGEETQYF.

The chain recombines TRBV30 with TRBJ2-4, with 9 bases fitting TRBD1. V shed 3 bases, J shed 8 bases, and the junction held 5 bases outside the gene matches. Germline lookup yields CDR1 GTSNPN and CDR2 SVGIG (reference sequence). The length of the CDR3 is 13 residues. The CDR3 bases are TGTGCCTGGAGACAGGGGGCGTACGACATTCAGTACTTC. Its protein is CAWRQGAYDIQYF.

As DNA, the CDR3 is TGTGCCAGCAGCCAAGAACTGGACTTGGGTGAGCAGTACTTC. Its protein product is CASSQELDLGEQYF. This chain connects TRBV4-2 to TRBJ2-7; a possible D gene is TRBD2 (5 bases). Germline CDR1 LGHNA, CDR2 YNFKEQ. This CDR3 spans 14 amino acids. The V end lost 0 bases, the J end lost 7 bases, and 13 bases lay between the germline ends.